The clone carrying this T cell receptor (beta chain) was detected ten times or more. Its antigen is not known. The sample comes from a study of blood T cells in healthy people across ages. General observations from the study: Across samples, TCR beta diversity tracked strongly with naive T cell percentage.

Isolated PBMCs totaled at least 6.5 million in each sample. The CDR3 contains 15 residues. Germline V lookup: CDR1 LGHNA, CDR2 YNFKEQ. Trimming left V 0 bases short and J 6 bases short, with 12 bases between. Alongside a J-beta primer mix, a sample-barcoded 5' primer served in a second PCR lasting 7 to 11 cycles. TCRdb recomputed calls from the 5' RACE reads with MiXCR, one row per CDR3 protein. The sample holds a few hundred thousand distinct CDR3 sequences, about 49% seen once. Sample: blood. The source of this sequence is a man aged 55 to 70 in good health. V gene TRBV4-2 combines with J gene TRBJ2-1; no reliable D call. The CDR3 bases are TGTGCCAGCAGCCAAGAGATCCGGTCGGTCAATGAGCAGTTCTTC. It is translated as CASSQEIRSVNEQFF.